The 31 T cell receptor beta chains listed next were all sequenced from one sample in a study of CD8+CD57+ T cells in acquired aplastic anemia. The use of genomic DNA as template underpinned the TCR beta VDJ and CDR3 profiling. TCRdb reprocessed the reads with MiXCR, giving one entry per CDR3 protein. The repertoire holds about 270,000 distinct CDR3 sequences, with 50% to 70% as singletons. The sample was sorted CD4+, CD8+, or CD8+CD57+ T cells (not recorded which) from PBMCs. These TCRs come from a human donor with severe aplastic anemia or a healthy control (not recorded which).

The DNA of the CDR3 is TGTGCCAGCATCACAGCTCCCCCACGGGACAGCTATGGCTACACCTTC. As protein: CASITAPPRDSYGYTF. The V gene is TRBV25-1, the J gene TRBJ1-2; 7 nucleotides align to TRBD1. The CDR3 spans 16 residues. V was pared by 7 bases and J by 4 bases, with 15 bases of the junction left unmatched. Germline V gives CDR1 MGHDK, CDR2 SYGVNS.

The rearrangement uses TRBV19 and TRBJ2-3; no clear D gene. V was cut by 9 bases and J by 0 bases, with 16 bases left in between. CDR1 LNHDA and CDR2 SQIVND come from the germline V gene (reference sequence). The CDR3 length is 15 residues. The CDR3 coding sequence is TGTGCCAGCAGTGATGGACCCCGAAGCACAGATACGCAGTATTTT. Translation gives CASSDGPRSTDTQYF.

The chain has TRBV2 and TRBJ2-1; unclear D gene. The CDR3 has 15 residues. The V end was cut by 4 bases, the J end by 0 bases, with 10 bases between. The germline V gene encodes CDR1 SNHLY and CDR2 FYNNEI. As DNA, the CDR3 is TGTGCCAGCAGTGTAGATCTGAGCTCCTACAATGAGCAGTTCTTC. Its translation: CASSVDLSSYNEQFF.

This chain links TRBV9 with TRBJ1-1; D gene unclear. With 2 bases removed from V and 4 bases from J, the gap between germline ends came to 9 bases. This CDR3 region has 13 residues. Per the germline V gene, CDR1 is SGDLS and CDR2 is YYNGEE. The CDR3 DNA is TGTGCCAGCAGCGTGGCCCCCGTCACTGAAGCTTTCTTT. This gives the protein CASSVAPVTEAFF.

Comment on this clonotype: A read error is possible here, since a much larger clone lies one base away. The chain has TRBV7-9 and TRBJ2-7; TRBD2 is a possible D gene (5 bases). Germline V lookup: CDR1 SEHNR, CDR2 FQNEAQ (reference sequence). The CDR3 is made up of 15 amino acids. V lost 5 bases to trimming and J lost 7 bases, with 21 bases between them. The CDR3: CASSQVRSGTDEQYF. The CDR3 DNA is TGTGCCAGCAGCCAAGTTAGGAGCGGAACCGATGAGCAGTACTTC.

On this clonotype itself: Germline is not matched at one junction end, which may reflect a read error. The chain couples TRBV6-2 or TRBV6-3 to TRBJ1-1, with D unresolved. The CDR3 totals 11 residues. Looked up from germline, CDR1 is MNHEY and CDR2 is SVGEGT. The DNA of the CDR3 is TGTGCCACCTGGCAAGGGCCTGGAGCTTCCTTT. Protein sequence: CATWQGPGASF.

In this sample, this clonotype turned up many times. V is TRBV6-5 and J is TRBJ1-1, with 8 positions matching TRBD1. This CDR3 spans 15 amino acids. From germline, CDR1 is MNHEY and CDR2 SVGAGI. Unmatched junction bases numbered 9, after V lost 5 bases and J lost 4 bases. The CDR3: CASSARQGSGTEAFF. CDR3 DNA sequence: TGTGCCAGCAGTGCCCGACAGGGGAGTGGCACTGAAGCTTTCTTT.

About this clonotype itself: Germline and junction disagree at one end, which may indicate a read error. The rearrangement links TRBV7-2 to TRBJ2-7, with D perhaps assigned TRBD1 or TRBD2 (6 bases each). Germline CDR1 reads SGHTA; CDR2 reads FQGNSA. This CDR3 is 12 amino acids long. The CDR3 DNA follows: TGTGCTAGCAGCCTGGAGGGGGGCGAGCAGCACTTC. Protein: CASSLEGGEQHF.

This rearrangement joins TRBV4-1 to TRBJ2-7, with a tentative D call TRBD1 (5 bases). V was pared by 1 base and J by 2 bases, with 9 bases between. The germline CDR1 and CDR2 sequences are MGHRA and YSYEKL. The CDR3 spans 14 residues. CDR3 residues: CASSQVGQPYEQYF. The CDR3 DNA follows: TGCGCCAGCAGCCAAGTGGGGCAGCCCTACGAGCAGTACTTC.

With regard to this clonotype: Its ends do not fully match the called genes, so a read error is possible. The chain couples TRBV7-3 to TRBJ1-6, with 7 bases identical to TRBD1. This CDR3 region has 15 residues. Germline V CDR1 and CDR2: SGHTA, FQGTGA. The CDR3 sequence is CASSAPTGHNSPLHF. CDR3 nucleotides: TGCGCCAGCAGCGCCCCGACAGGGCATAATTCACCCCTCCACTTT.

This sequence joins TRBV5-1 and TRBJ1-4; D gene ambiguous. V was trimmed by 0 bases and J by 0 bases, leaving 6 bases between them. The length of the CDR3 is 15 residues. CDR1 is SGHRS and CDR2 is YFSETQ in the germline V gene. The CDR3 region is CASSLEDSTNEKLFF. For the CDR3, the DNA is TGCGCCAGCAGCTTGGAGGACTCAACTAATGAAAAACTGTTTTTT.

The chain employs TRBV9 and TRBJ1-1; 10 nucleotides agree with TRBD1. J lost 0 bases, V lost 4 bases, and 6 bases had no gene match. CDR1 and CDR2 (germline): SGDLS, YYNGEE. The CDR3 length is 16 residues. The CDR3 nucleotides read TGTGCCAGCAGCTTAGTCGGGACAGGGGTGAACACTGAAGCTTTCTTT. Amino acid sequence: CASSLVGTGVNTEAFF.

This clonotype occurred many times. The chain combines TRBV9 with TRBJ2-1; 8 bases are shared with TRBD2. This CDR3 is 17 amino acids long. CDR1 and CDR2 (germline): SGDLS, YYNGEE. Trimming removed 0 bases from V and 2 bases from J; junction bases left unmatched: 7. The CDR3 sequence: CASSVGGAGGPYNEQFF. CDR3 bases: TGTGCCAGCAGCGTAGGAGGGGCGGGGGGTCCCTACAATGAGCAGTTCTTC.

There are many counts of this clonotype. The chain combines TRBV3-1 with TRBJ1-2; D is uncertain. The CDR3 is made up of 14 amino acids. Germline V gene data show CDR1 as LGHDT and CDR2 as YNNKEL (reference sequence). Trimming left V 0 bases short and J 4 bases short, with 9 bases between. CDR3 region: CASSQDHRVYGYTF. As DNA, the CDR3 is TGTGCCAGCAGCCAAGATCACAGAGTCTATGGCTACACCTTC.

The chain uses TRBV9 and TRBJ1-6; 7 bases are a match to TRBD1. V lost 4 bases, J lost 8 bases, and 9 bases stayed unmatched. Germline-derived CDR1 and CDR2 are SGDLS and YYNGEE. The CDR3 totals 15 residues. This CDR3 is CASSSPQGRDSPLHF. The DNA of the CDR3 is TGTGCCAGCAGCTCCCCACAGGGGCGGGATTCACCCCTCCACTTT.

This clonotype came up a few times. The chain combines TRBV5-1 with TRBJ2-2; no clear D gene. The V end was cut by 0 bases, the J end by 0 bases, with 6 bases between. The length of the CDR3 is 15 residues. The V gene's germline CDR1 is SGHRS and CDR2 YFSETQ. The CDR3 DNA reads as TGCGCCAGCAGCTTGGATGTCGCGAACACCGGGGAGCTGTTTTTT. Translating gives CASSLDVANTGELFF.

This clonotype was found many times. The chain recombines TRBV25-1 with TRBJ2-5, with D perhaps assigned TRBD1 or TRBD2 (5 bases each). The length of the CDR3 is 13 residues. Trimming took off 4 bases at V and 7 bases at J, with 13 bases between the two ends. The germline V gene encodes CDR1 MGHDK and CDR2 SYGVNS. CDR3 protein: CASSVGAGRTQYF. CDR3 sequence (DNA): TGTGCCAGCAGTGTAGGGGCTGGGAGGACCCAGTACTTC.

This chain connects TRBV20-1 to TRBJ1-2; D is possibly TRBD1 (5 bases). The CDR3 contains 15 residues. Trimming stripped 4 bases from V and 2 bases from J, with 17 bases between. Germline values: CDR1 DFQATT, CDR2 SNEGSKA (reference sequence). Here the CDR3 reads CSATDRLTANYGYTF. The CDR3 nucleotides are TGCAGTGCTACCGACCGTTTGACAGCGAACTATGGCTACACCTTC.

This clonotype was detected only a few times. The chain links TRBV19 to TRBJ1-6; 9 bases are a match to TRBD1. Germline V gene sequence: CDR1 LNHDA, CDR2 SQIVND (reference sequence). The CDR3 is 14 amino acids. The J segment lost 10 bases and the V segment lost 5 bases, leaving 6 bases of the junction unmatched. CDR3 coding DNA: TGTGCCAGTAGTCCCACAGGGGGCGGGTCACCCCTCCACTTT. Encoded protein: CASSPTGGGSPLHF.

This clonotype has a single count. This CDR3 is CATSRDRGVNEQFF. In nucleotides, the CDR3 is TGTGCCACCAGCAGAGATAGGGGGGTCAATGAGCAGTTCTTC. This rearrangement joins TRBV15 to TRBJ2-1; TRBD1 or TRBD2 may be the D gene (6 bases each). Germline-derived CDR1 and CDR2 are LNHNV and YYDKDF (reference sequence). V shed 0 bases and J shed 6 bases, with 9 bases lying between them. The CDR3 sequence is 14 residues long. Combining the CDR3 with reference TRBV15 and TRBJ2-1 gives the whole variable domain DAMVIQNPRYQVTQFGKPVTLSCSQTLNHNVMYWYQQKSSQAPKLLFHYYDKDFNNEADTPDNFQSRRPNTSFCFLDIRSPGLGDTAMYLCATSRDRGVNEQFFGPGTRLTVL.

The chain joins TRBV7-2 to TRBJ2-1, with 8 nucleotides matching TRBD1. Germline values: CDR1 SGHTA, CDR2 FQGNSA. The ends lost 1 base at V and 10 bases at J; junction bases unmatched: 12. This CDR3 has 16 residues. This CDR3 reads CASSLVRGPSSYEQFF. CDR3 coding DNA: TGTGCCAGCAGCTTAGTCAGGGGGCCCAGCTCCTACGAGCAGTTCTTC.

The chain joins TRBV29-1 to TRBJ2-7; 7 bases line up with TRBD2. The V gene end was trimmed by 6 bases and the J gene end by 7 bases; junction bases not matched to a gene: 12. Germline V gene data show CDR1 as SQVTM and CDR2 as ANQGSEA. The CDR3 contains 13 residues. The CDR3 region is CSVTVGGLREQYF. The CDR3 coding sequence is TGCAGCGTGACAGTTGGGGGACTAAGGGAGCAGTACTTC.

This clonotype occurred once. This sequence joins TRBV25-1 and TRBJ2-5; a possible D gene is TRBD2 (5 bases). Germline CDR1 is MGHDK and CDR2 is SYGVNS. Trimming removed 4 bases at V and 4 bases at J, with 16 bases between. The CDR3 runs to 15 residues. CDR3 sequence: CASSVGLGEGETQYF. The CDR3 DNA reads as TGTGCCAGCAGTGTAGGACTTGGGGAAGGAGAGACCCAGTACTTC.

This sequence joins TRBV12-3 or TRBV12-4 and TRBJ2-7; the match to TRBD1 covers 9 bases. Losses at the gene ends were 5 bases for V and 6 bases for J; bases not matched to a gene: 8. The CDR3 runs 14 residues. CDR3 amino acids: CASSRGTGRSEQYF. For the CDR3, the DNA is TGTGCCAGCAGTAGGGGGACAGGGAGGAGCGAGCAGTACTTC.

The chain recombines TRBV19 with TRBJ1-5, with D perhaps matching TRBD1 (5 bases). CDR3 size: 14 residues. Trimming pared 5 bases from V and 1 base from J, leaving 9 bases between. Germline CDR1 and CDR2: LNHDA and SQIVND (reference sequence). CDR3 sequence (DNA): TGTGCCAGTAGTGGGACTTGGAGCAATCAGCCCCAGCATTTT. Its protein is CASSGTWSNQPQHF.

This rearrangement joins TRBV7-7 to TRBJ2-3; 11 nucleotides agree with TRBD2. The length of the CDR3 is 15 residues. Germline CDR1 reads SSHAT; CDR2 reads FNYEAQ (reference sequence). The ends lost 2 bases at V and 4 bases at J; junction bases unmatched: 2. Written as DNA, the CDR3 is TGTGCCAGCAGCTTATTAGCGGGAGGGGCAGATACGCAGTATTTT. It encodes CASSLLAGGADTQYF.

This sequence joins TRBV2 and TRBJ1-5; no clear D. V was trimmed by 2 bases and J by 0 bases, leaving 5 bases between them. Germline V CDR1 and CDR2: SNHLY, FYNNEI. The CDR3 length is 14 residues. The CDR3 coding sequence is TGTGCCAGCAGTGAATTCTATAGCAATCAGCCCCAGCATTTT. Encoded protein: CASSEFYSNQPQHF.

This clonotype has ten or more counts. V and J are TRBV19 and TRBJ2-5; 8 bases map to TRBD1. The germline V gene has CDR1 LNHDA and CDR2 SQIVND (reference sequence). After removal of 1 base from V and 2 bases from J, the junction contained 3 bases not matched to a gene. CDR3 length: 15 amino acids. The CDR3 here is CASSIGTGFQETQYF. Here the CDR3 DNA reads TGTGCCAGTAGTATAGGGACAGGGTTTCAAGAGACCCAGTACTTC.

This clonotype was found a few times. The chain employs TRBV13 and TRBJ2-5; unclear D gene. The CDR3 sequence is 14 residues long. CDR1 and CDR2 from the germline V gene are PRHDT and FYEKMQ (reference sequence). V lost 3 bases, J lost 3 bases, and 11 bases lay in between. CDR3 in DNA: TGTGCCAGCAGCTTTGAGGCTGAAAAAGAGACCCAGTACTTC. Translating it yields CASSFEAEKETQYF.

This clonotype was seen a handful of times. V gene TRBV5-4 combines with J gene TRBJ2-2; 7 nucleotides line up with TRBD1. This CDR3 is 16 amino acids long. The germline gives CDR1 SGHNT, CDR2 YYREEE (reference sequence). V trimming: 0 bases; J trimming: 0 bases; junction bases outside the gene matches: 2. The CDR3 protein is CASSLAQGANTGELFF. The DNA for the CDR3 is TGTGCCAGCAGCTTGGCGCAGGGGGCGAACACCGGGGAGCTGTTTTTT.

This clonotype has a handful of counts. V is TRBV20-1 and J is TRBJ1-1; a weak D match, TRBD1 (5 bases). Germline CDR1 and CDR2: DFQATT and SNEGSKA (reference sequence). The V end was cut by 3 bases, the J end by 1 base, with 9 bases between. The CDR3 has 13 amino acids. This CDR3 is CSARAGTNTEAFF. The CDR3 DNA follows: TGCAGTGCTAGGGCGGGGACGAACACTGAAGCTTTCTTT.